The rows below give T cell receptor beta chains drawn from one sample of a study of T-cell reconstitution after alpha-beta-depleted transplantation in children. MiXCR, run by TCRdb on the PCR reads, gives a single entry per CDR3 protein. This table has 250,000 to 400,000 distinct CDR3 sequences, over 20% appearing once. Sample: PBMCs, mostly from graft donor cells, taken 180 days after TCRalphabeta/CD19-depleted stem cell transplant. The receptors originated from a male patient aged 10-17 years who had a stem cell transplant for acute lymphoblastic leukemia, so the T cells may come from the graft donor. Each CDR3 is given with its conserved first and last residue. Each record gives: D gene, clone size, V gene, J gene, CDR3 protein, CDR3 DNA. The D gene is left open where the match is weak. Size tells how often a clone was seen (once, few, many) or the class of an expanded clone, and some rows leave it out.

NA	few	TRBV5-1	TRBJ2-2	CASSPSALNTAGELFF	TGCGCCAGCAGCCCAAGCGCTTTGAACACTGCCGGGGAGCTGTTTTTT
NA	NA	TRBV4-1	TRBJ2-7	CASSQVMGSSYEQYF	TGCGCCAGCAGCCAAGTCATGGGGAGCTCCTACGAGCAGTACTTC
TRBD1	NA	TRBV12-3/TRBV12-4	TRBJ1-1	CASSPGTGGLNTEAFF	TGTGCCAGCAGCCCCGGGACAGGGGGCTTGAACACTGAAGCTTTCTTT
NA	NA	TRBV12-3/TRBV12-4	TRBJ2-3	CASSLTPRGGSTDTQYF	TGTGCCAGCAGTTTAACACCGAGGGGAGGAAGCACAGATACGCAGTATTTT
TRBD2	few	TRBV12-3/TRBV12-4	TRBJ2-3	CASSLLAGESTDTQYF	TGTGCCAGCAGTTTGTTGGCGGGAGAGAGCACAGATACGCAGTATTTT
NA	NA	TRBV7-9	TRBJ2-7	CASSLAPRNEQYF	TGTGCCAGCAGCTTAGCGCCCAGGAACGAGCAGTACTTC
TRBD2	NA	TRBV5-5	TRBJ2-3	CASSPEAGGSWDTQYF	TGTGCCAGCAGCCCTGAAGCGGGAGGGTCATGGGATACGCAGTATTTT
TRBD2	NA	TRBV4-3	TRBJ2-1	CASIPQRGPYNEQFF	TGCGCCAGCATACCCCAGCGGGGGCCCTACAATGAGCAGTTCTTC
NA	few	TRBV7-9	TRBJ2-1	CASQGIGNENSYNEQFF	TGTGCCAGCCAAGGGATTGGGAATGAGAACTCCTACAATGAGCAGTTCTTC
NA	NA	TRBV21-1	TRBJ1-2	CASTFRRGYGYTF	TGTGCCAGCACCTTTAGGAGGGGCTATGGCTACACCTTC
TRBD2	many	TRBV5-1	TRBJ2-4	CASSFDGGRAKNIQYF	TGCGCCAGCAGCTTCGATGGCGGGAGGGCCAAAAACATTCAGTACTTC